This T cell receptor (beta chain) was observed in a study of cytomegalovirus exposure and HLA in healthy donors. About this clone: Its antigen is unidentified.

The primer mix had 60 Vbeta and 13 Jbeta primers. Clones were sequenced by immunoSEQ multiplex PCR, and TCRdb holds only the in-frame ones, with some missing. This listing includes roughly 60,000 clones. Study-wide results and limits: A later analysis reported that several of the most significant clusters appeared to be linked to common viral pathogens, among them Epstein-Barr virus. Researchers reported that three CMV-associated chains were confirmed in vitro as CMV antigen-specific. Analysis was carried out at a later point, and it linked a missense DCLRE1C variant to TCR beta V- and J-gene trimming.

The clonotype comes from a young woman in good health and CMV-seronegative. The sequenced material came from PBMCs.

CDR3 DNA sequence: TGCAGCGGTTTGGGCACCTACGAGCAGTACTTC. It yields the protein CSGLGTYEQYF. This chain uses TRBV29-1 with TRBJ2-7; D call uncertain. Trimming took off 7 bases at V and 2 bases at J, with 9 bases between the two ends. The germline V gene has CDR1 SQVTM and CDR2 ANQGSEA. The CDR3 has 11 residues.